What follows are 14 T cell receptor beta chains derived from one specimen sequenced in a study of blood T cell repertoires in COVID-19. Clones were sequenced by immunoSEQ multiplex PCR, and TCRdb holds only the in-frame ones, with some missing. This sample has 540,000 or so clones, with roughly nine tenths found just once. Sequenced input: peripheral blood. The receptors originated from a woman aged 45 to 65 with COVID-19, enrolled during active disease.

The J gene is TRBJ1-2, the V gene TRBV30, with TRBD1 matching 7 bases. Looked up from germline, CDR1 is GTSNPN and CDR2 is SVGIG (reference sequence). V lost 2 bases and J lost 7; bases outside the gene matches: 7. This CDR3 has 13 residues. The CDR3 region has the DNA TGTGCCTGGAGTACACAGGGGATCGGTGGCTACACCTTC. Protein: CAWSTQGIGGYTF.

The chain uses TRBV15 and TRBJ2-7; D might be TRBD2 (5 bases). Per germline, CDR1 LNHNV and CDR2 YYDKDF (reference sequence). This CDR3 is built from 17 residues. Trimming shortened V by 0 bases and J by 0 bases, and 15 bases separated the two germline ends. DNA of the CDR3: TGTGCCACCAGCAGAGATGAGGGCAGTCCTCTCTCCTACGAGCAGTACTTC. Its translation: CATSRDEGSPLSYEQYF.

This clone occurred a few times. The genes are TRBV27 and TRBJ2-7, with D tentatively TRBD1 (5 bases). CDR3 length equals 13 residues. Germline V gene lookup returns CDR1 MNHEY and CDR2 SMNVEV (reference sequence). V lost 0 bases, J lost 2 bases, and 5 bases lay in between. The CDR3 coding sequence is TGTGCCAGCAGTTTATCGGGGCCCTACGAGCAGTACTTC. This codes for CASSLSGPYEQYF.

The genes are TRBV29-1 and TRBJ2-7; D perhaps matches TRBD1 (6 bases). Germline V gene sequence: CDR1 SQVTM, CDR2 ANQGSEA. V lost 7 bases and J lost 6, with 19 bases in between. CDR3 length: 13 residues. The CDR3 DNA follows: TGCAGCGGGATACCACAGGGCGGCGGCGAGCAGTACTTC. Translating gives CSGIPQGGGEQYF.

The chain links TRBV7-6 to TRBJ1-2; the D gene is possibly TRBD1 (6 bases). The CDR3 is 16 residues long. Trimming took off 2 bases at V and 3 bases at J, with 16 bases between the two ends. Germline-derived CDR1 and CDR2 are SGHVS and FNYEAQ. In DNA, the CDR3 is TGTGCCAGCAGCTTAACAGCAGGGGCCGCGTACTATGGCTACACCTTC. It yields the protein CASSLTAGAAYYGYTF.

This clone has just a few counts. This chain uses TRBV6-5 with TRBJ2-5; TRBD1 agrees at 9 bases. V was pared by 5 bases and J by 1 base, with 2 bases of the junction left unmatched. The CDR3 is 14 amino acids. The germline V gene encodes CDR1 MNHEY and CDR2 SVGAGI. The CDR3 DNA is TGTGCCAGCAGTAAGACAGGGGGCCAAGAGACCCAGTACTTC. This encodes CASSKTGGQETQYF.

V is TRBV5-4 and J is TRBJ1-1; D is perhaps TRBD1 (5 bases). There are 14 residues in the CDR3. With 1 base removed from V and 1 base from J, the gap between germline ends came to 8 bases. Germline lookup yields CDR1 SGHNT and CDR2 YYREEE (reference sequence). CDR3 amino acids: CASSLPGQNTEAFF. CDR3 nucleotides: TGTGCCAGCAGCTTGCCCGGACAGAACACTGAAGCTTTCTTT.

The gene calls are TRBV19 and TRBJ1-1; D is undetermined. Germline CDR1 LNHDA, CDR2 SQIVND (reference sequence). The V and J ends lost 6 bases and 4 bases respectively, with 12 bases between them. CDR3 length equals 13 residues. CDR3 coding DNA: TGTGCCAGTAGCCGTCAGCGGGGCACTGAAGCTTTCTTT. Translated: CASSRQRGTEAFF. The whole variable domain, filled in from reference TRBV19 and TRBJ1-1, reads DGGITQSPKYLFRKEGQNVTLSCEQNLNHDAMYWYRQDPGQGLRLIYYSQIVNDFQKGDIAEGYSVSREKKESFPLTVTSAQKNPTAFYLCASSRQRGTEAFFGQGTRLTVV.

The chain employs TRBV24-1 and TRBJ2-2; 10 bases agree with TRBD1. J was trimmed by 5 bases and V by 4 bases; bases with no gene match: 9. Germline V gene lookup returns CDR1 KGHDR and CDR2 SFDVKD. The CDR3 loop spans 17 amino acids. CDR3 coding DNA: TGTGCCACCAGTGACCCGGGACAGGGGAGTAGGACCGGGGAGCTGTTTTTT. Amino acid sequence: CATSDPGQGSRTGELFF.

This clone has a single count. The V call is TRBV6-1, the J call TRBJ1-6; D is unresolved. Per germline, CDR1 MNHNS and CDR2 SASEGT. The CDR3 length is 14 residues. Trimming cost V 3 bases and J 8 bases, with 11 bases left between them. The DNA of the CDR3 is TGTGCCAGCAGTGATGAAAGCTTTTATTCACCCCTCCACTTT. This translates into CASSDESFYSPLHF.

The rearrangement joins TRBV30 to TRBJ1-2, with a possible D match to TRBD1 (6 bases). Trimming stripped 8 bases from V and 5 bases from J, with 18 bases between. CDR1 and CDR2 from the germline V gene are GTSNPN and SVGIG (reference sequence). The CDR3 is made up of 13 amino acids. The CDR3 protein is CARARTDPYGYTF. The CDR3 bases are TGTGCCCGGGCCAGGACAGATCCGTATGGCTACACCTTC. The variable domain in full, with the rest retrieved from reference TRBV30 and TRBJ1-2, is SQTIHQWPATLVQPVGSPLSLECTVEGTSNPNLYWYRQAAGRGLQLLFYSVGIGQISSEVPQNLSASRPQDRQFILSSKKLLLSDSGFYLCARARTDPYGYTFGSGTRLTVV.

The chain carries TRBV4-1 and TRBJ2-2, with TRBD2 matching 7 bases. In germline, CDR1 is MGHRA, CDR2 YSYEKL. The CDR3 extends over 16 amino acids. Trimming at V came to 7 bases and at J to 7 bases, leaving 15 bases not matched to a gene. The CDR3 nucleotides are TGCGCCAGCACACCTTTAGCGGGCTCTAATCACGGGGAGCTGTTTTTT. Amino acids: CASTPLAGSNHGELFF.

V and J are TRBV19 and TRBJ1-6, with D unclear. Trimming left V 3 bases short and J 0 bases short, with 9 bases between. Germline-derived CDR1 and CDR2 are LNHDA and SQIVND (reference sequence). This CDR3 contains 16 residues. The CDR3 nucleotides read TGTGCCAGTAGTATCTTCGGCGGCTCCTATAATTCACCCCTCCACTTT. It codes for CASSIFGGSYNSPLHF.

The chain is built from TRBV7-9 and TRBJ1-1; no clear D. The CDR3 sequence is 14 residues long. Trimming removed 1 base at V and 6 bases at J, with 12 bases between. CDR1 is SEHNR and CDR2 is FQNEAQ in the germline V gene (reference sequence). The CDR3 DNA follows: TGTGCCAGCAGCTTAGGGGCCCTCGGGGCTGAAGCTTTCTTT. It translates to CASSLGALGAEAFF.